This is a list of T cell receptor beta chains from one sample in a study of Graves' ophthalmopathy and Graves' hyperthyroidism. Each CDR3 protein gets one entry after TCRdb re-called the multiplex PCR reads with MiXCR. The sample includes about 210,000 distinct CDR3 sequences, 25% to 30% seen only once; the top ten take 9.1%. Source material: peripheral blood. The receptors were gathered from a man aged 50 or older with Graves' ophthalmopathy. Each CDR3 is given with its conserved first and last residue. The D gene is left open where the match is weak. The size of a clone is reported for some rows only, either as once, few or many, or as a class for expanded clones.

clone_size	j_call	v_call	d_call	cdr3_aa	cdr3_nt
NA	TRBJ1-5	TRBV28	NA	CASSLAAGSQHF	TGTGCCAGCAGTTTGGCCGCGGGATCCCAGCATTTT
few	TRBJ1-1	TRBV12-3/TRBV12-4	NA	CASSPLRGATEAFF	TGTGCCAGCAGTCCATTGAGGGGAGCCACTGAAGCTTTCTTT
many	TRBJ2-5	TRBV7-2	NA	CASSSGLRGDRETQYF	TGTGCCAGCAGCTCGGGGTTGAGGGGAGATAGGGAGACCCAGTACTTC
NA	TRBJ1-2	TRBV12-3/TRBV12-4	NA	CASRFWDTDYTF	TGTGCCAGCAGGTTCTGGGACACCGACTACACCTTC
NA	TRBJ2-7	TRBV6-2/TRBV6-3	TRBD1	CASSFGTEVIDEQYF	TGTGCCAGCAGTTTCGGGACAGAGGTCATAGACGAGCAGTACTTC
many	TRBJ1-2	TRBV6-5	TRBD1	CASSYRGQGGGYTF	TGTGCCAGCAGTTACAGGGGACAGGGAGGAGGCTACACCTTC
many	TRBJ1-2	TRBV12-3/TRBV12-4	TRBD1	CASSTRTGANYGYTF	TGTGCCAGCAGTACCCGGACAGGAGCTAACTATGGCTACACCTTC
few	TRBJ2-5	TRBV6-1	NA	CASSVLGDQETQYF	TGTGCCAGCAGTGTGCTAGGGGACCAAGAGACCCAGTACTTC
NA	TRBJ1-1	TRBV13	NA	CASSIPGENTEAFF	TGTGCCAGCAGTATCCCCGGGGAGAACACTGAAGCTTTCTTT
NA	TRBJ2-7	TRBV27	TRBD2	CASSLQPGLAVYEQYF	TGTGCCAGCAGTCTCCAACCGGGACTAGCAGTTTACGAGCAGTACTTC
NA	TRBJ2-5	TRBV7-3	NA	CASSLKGHQETQYF	TGTGCCAGCAGCTTAAAAGGGCATCAAGAGACCCAGTACTTC
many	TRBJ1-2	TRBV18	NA	CASSPPWTVGGGYTF	TGTGCCAGCTCACCACCCTGGACGGTCGGGGGAGGCTACACCTTC
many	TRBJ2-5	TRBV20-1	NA	CSARDNLETQYF	TGCAGTGCTAGGGACAACTTGGAGACCCAGTACTTC
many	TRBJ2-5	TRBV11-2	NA	CASSSARGREETQYF	TGTGCCAGCAGCTCCGCCCGGGGAAGGGAAGAGACCCAGTACTTC
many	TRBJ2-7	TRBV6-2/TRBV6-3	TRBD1	CASSRDRGTHEQYF	TGTGCCAGCAGCCGGGACAGGGGTACCCACGAGCAGTACTTC
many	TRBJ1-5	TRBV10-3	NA	CAIRRDGNNQPQHF	TGTGCCATCAGAAGAGACGGGAACAATCAGCCCCAGCATTTT
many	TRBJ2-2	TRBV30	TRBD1	CAWSVGQGSTGELFF	TGTGCCTGGAGTGTCGGACAGGGCTCCACCGGGGAGCTGTTTTTT
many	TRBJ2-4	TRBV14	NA	CASSQKPRTLLTENIQYF	TGTGCCAGCAGCCAAAAACCAAGGACCCTGCTGACGGAAAACATTCAGTACTTC
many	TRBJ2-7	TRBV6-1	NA	CASSDRGSYEQYF	TGTGCCAGCAGTGACCGGGGCAGTTACGAGCAGTACTTC
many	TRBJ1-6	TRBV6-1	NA	CASSEARGVAPLHF	TGTGCCAGCAGTGAAGCGCGGGGGGTGGCACCCCTCCACTTT
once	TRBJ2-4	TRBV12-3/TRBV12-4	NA	CASSLVRARAKNIQYF	TGTGCCAGCAGTTTAGTAAGGGCTAGGGCCAAAAACATTCAGTACTTC
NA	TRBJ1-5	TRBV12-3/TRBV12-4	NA	CASSLGGRVDQPQHF	TGTGCCAGCAGTTTAGGGGGGCGAGTAGATCAGCCCCAGCATTTT
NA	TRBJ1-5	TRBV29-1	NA	CSVISTDSNQPQHF	TGCAGCGTTATCTCAACCGATAGCAATCAGCCCCAGCATTTT
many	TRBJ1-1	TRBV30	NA	CAWSVRIEAFF	TGTGCCTGGAGTGTACGTATTGAAGCTTTCTTT
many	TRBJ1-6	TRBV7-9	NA	CASSSVGPLHF	TGTGCCAGCAGCTCGGTCGGACCCCTCCACTTT
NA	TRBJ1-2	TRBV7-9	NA	CASSLERGGYTF	TGTGCCAGCAGCTTAGAAAGGGGTGGCTACACCTTC
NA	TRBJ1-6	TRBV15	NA	CATSKDSARNSPLHF	TGTGCCACCAGTAAGGACAGCGCGCGTAATTCACCCCTCCACTTT
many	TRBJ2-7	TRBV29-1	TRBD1	CSVDVQGGHEQYF	TGCAGCGTTGATGTACAGGGGGGTCACGAGCAGTACTTC
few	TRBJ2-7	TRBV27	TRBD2	CASSSSGRGVGQYF	TGTGCCAGCAGTTCCAGCGGGAGGGGAGTCGGGCAGTACTTC
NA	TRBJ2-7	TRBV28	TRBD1	CASSLGTATYEQYF	TGTGCCAGCAGTTTAGGGACAGCCACCTACGAGCAGTACTTC
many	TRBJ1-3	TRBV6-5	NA	CAAGQLLSSGNTIYF	TGTGCCGCCGGTCAGCTCTTAAGCTCTGGAAACACCATATATTTT
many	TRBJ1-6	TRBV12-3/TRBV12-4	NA	CASSFGVKRSSPLHF	TGTGCCAGCAGTTTTGGGGTTAAAAGGAGTTCGCCCCTCCACTTT
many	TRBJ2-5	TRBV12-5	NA	CASGWVGEETQYF	TGTGCTAGTGGTTGGGTGGGAGAAGAGACCCAGTACTTC
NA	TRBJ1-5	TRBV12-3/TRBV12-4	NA	CASSLEGTNSNQPQHF	TGTGCCAGCAGTTTGGAAGGCACCAACAGCAATCAGCCCCAGCATTTT
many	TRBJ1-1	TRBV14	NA	CASSLGGRAFF	TGTGCCAGCAGCCTTGGTGGCCGGGCTTTCTTT
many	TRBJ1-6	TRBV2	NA	CASSEMGGGSPLHF	TGTGCCAGCAGTGAAATGGGGGGGGGTTCACCCCTCCACTTT